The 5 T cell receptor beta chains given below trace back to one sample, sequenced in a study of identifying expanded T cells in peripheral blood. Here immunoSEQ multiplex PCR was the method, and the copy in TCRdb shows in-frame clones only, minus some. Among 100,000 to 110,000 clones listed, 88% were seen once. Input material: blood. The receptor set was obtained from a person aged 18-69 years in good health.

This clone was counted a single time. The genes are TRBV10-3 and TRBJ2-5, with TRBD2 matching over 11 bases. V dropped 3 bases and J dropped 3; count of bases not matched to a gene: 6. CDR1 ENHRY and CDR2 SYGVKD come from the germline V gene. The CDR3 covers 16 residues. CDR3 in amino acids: CAISDIGTSGKETQYF. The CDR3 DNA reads TGTGCCATCAGTGACATTGGGACTAGCGGAAAAGAGACCCAGTACTTC.

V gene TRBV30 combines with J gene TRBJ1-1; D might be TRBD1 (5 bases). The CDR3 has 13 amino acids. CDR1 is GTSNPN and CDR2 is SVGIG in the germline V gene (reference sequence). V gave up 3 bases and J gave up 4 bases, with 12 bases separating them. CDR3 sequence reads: CAWRRGGATEAFF. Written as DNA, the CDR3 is TGTGCCTGGAGAAGAGGCGGGGCCACTGAAGCTTTCTTT.

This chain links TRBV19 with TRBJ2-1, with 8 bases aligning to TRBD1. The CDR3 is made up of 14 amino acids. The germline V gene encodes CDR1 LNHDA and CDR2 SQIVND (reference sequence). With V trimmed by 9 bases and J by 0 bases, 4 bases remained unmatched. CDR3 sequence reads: CASGTGGSYNEQFF. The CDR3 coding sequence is TGTGCCAGCGGTACAGGGGGCTCCTACAATGAGCAGTTCTTC. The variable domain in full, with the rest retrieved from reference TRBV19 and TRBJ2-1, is DGGITQSPKYLFRKEGQNVTLSCEQNLNHDAMYWYRQDPGQGLRLIYYSQIVNDFQKGDIAEGYSVSREKKESFPLTVTSAQKNPTAFYLCASGTGGSYNEQFFGPGTRLTVL.

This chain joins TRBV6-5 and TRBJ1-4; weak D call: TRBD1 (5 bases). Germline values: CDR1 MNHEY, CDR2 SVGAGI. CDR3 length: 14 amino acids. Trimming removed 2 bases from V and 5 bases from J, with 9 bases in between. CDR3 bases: TGTGCCAGCAGTTACGGACATACCAATGAAAAACTGTTTTTT. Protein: CASSYGHTNEKLFF.

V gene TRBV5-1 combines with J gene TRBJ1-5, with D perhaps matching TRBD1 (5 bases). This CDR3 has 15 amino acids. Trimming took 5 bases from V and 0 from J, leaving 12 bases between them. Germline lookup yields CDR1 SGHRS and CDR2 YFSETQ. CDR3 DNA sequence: TGCGCCAGCAGGCCAGGGTTTGATAGCAATCAGCCCCAGCATTTT. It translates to CASRPGFDSNQPQHF.